Listed below are T cell receptor beta chains from one sample, sequenced in a study of OX40 agonist ivuxolimab in advanced cancers. Libraries were prepared by immunoSEQ multiplex PCR; TCRdb keeps only in-frame clonotypes and omits some of them. The sample yields fewer than 60,000 clones, about 80% seen once. The material was CD4+ or CD8+ T cells sorted from blood, obtained in a trial of the OX40 agonist ivuxolimab. The receptors originated from an adult with an advanced solid tumor such as melanoma, head and neck, liver or kidney cancer. Each CDR3 is given with its conserved first and last residue. The order of the fields is CDR3 DNA, CDR3 protein, D gene, clone size, V gene, J gene. D genes are given only for firm matches. Clone size appears in some rows only: once, few, many, or a class for an expanded clone.

CDR3 DNA: TGTGCCAGCGGCCGGGGGAGTTGGGCCTACGAGCAGTACTTC
CDR3 protein: CASGRGSWAYEQYF
D gene: -
clone size: -
V gene: TRBV6-5
J gene: TRBJ2-7

CDR3 DNA: TGTGCCAGCTCACCTGACTTCCAAGAGACCCAGTACTTC
CDR3 protein: CASSPDFQETQYF
D gene: -
clone size: -
V gene: TRBV18
J gene: TRBJ2-5

CDR3 DNA: TGTGCCAGCAGCGCCCTGGGCGGAGAGGGCTACACCTTC
CDR3 protein: CASSALGGEGYTF
D gene: -
clone size: -
V gene: TRBV6-1
J gene: TRBJ1-2

CDR3 DNA: TGTGCCAGTAGTCCGAGGGGGAGGGAGAGACGCGGGGAGCTGTTTTTT
CDR3 protein: CASSPRGRERRGELFF
D gene: -
clone size: -
V gene: TRBV19
J gene: TRBJ2-2

CDR3 DNA: TGTGCCAGCAGTAGGGGGATTGAGACCCAGTACTTC
CDR3 protein: CASSRGIETQYF
D gene: -
clone size: -
V gene: TRBV6-5
J gene: TRBJ2-5

CDR3 DNA: TGTGCCAGCAGCTTAGACGGGGTCTATGGCTACACCTTC
CDR3 protein: CASSLDGVYGYTF
D gene: -
clone size: -
V gene: TRBV7-2
J gene: TRBJ1-2

CDR3 DNA: TGTGCCACCAGCAGATCAGGATTTGGGTATGGCTACACCTTC
CDR3 protein: CATSRSGFGYGYTF
D gene: -
clone size: -
V gene: TRBV15
J gene: TRBJ1-2

CDR3 DNA: TGCAGCGTTGAAGAGGGTAGGGAGACCCAGTACTTC
CDR3 protein: CSVEEGRETQYF
D gene: -
clone size: -
V gene: TRBV29-1
J gene: TRBJ2-5

CDR3 DNA: TGTGCCAGCAGCCACCAAAGCAGGGCAGCTTTCCAAGAGACCCAGTACTTC
CDR3 protein: CASSHQSRAAFQETQYF
D gene: -
clone size: -
V gene: TRBV7-2
J gene: TRBJ2-5

CDR3 DNA: TGTGCCTCCGGGTGGGACAGGGGCTACAATGAGCAGTTCTTC
CDR3 protein: CASGWDRGYNEQFF
D gene: TRBD1
clone size: -
V gene: TRBV2
J gene: TRBJ2-1

CDR3 DNA: TGTGCCAGCAGCCTGACAGGGGCAACCACTGAAGCTTTCTTT
CDR3 protein: CASSLTGATTEAFF
D gene: TRBD1
clone size: -
V gene: TRBV2
J gene: TRBJ1-1

CDR3 DNA: TGTGCCAGCAGCTTAGTGTACCAAGAGACCCAGTACTTC
CDR3 protein: CASSLVYQETQYF
D gene: -
clone size: -
V gene: TRBV7-2
J gene: TRBJ2-5

CDR3 DNA: TGTGCCAGCAGTTTATACAGGGACACTGAAGCTTTCTTT
CDR3 protein: CASSLYRDTEAFF
D gene: -
clone size: -
V gene: TRBV27
J gene: TRBJ1-1

CDR3 DNA: TGTGCCAGTAGTCCTCGCCGGGTGATAGCGGGAGGGCTGCGAGATACGCAGTATTTT
CDR3 protein: CASSPRRVIAGGLRDTQYF
D gene: TRBD2
clone size: -
V gene: TRBV19
J gene: TRBJ2-3

CDR3 DNA: TGTGCCAGCTCACCCCCTAATCAGCCCCAGCATTTT
CDR3 protein: CASSPPNQPQHF
D gene: -
clone size: once
V gene: TRBV18
J gene: TRBJ1-5

CDR3 DNA: TGTGCCAGCACCCCGCCGGGGGGCTCTGGCTACACCTTC
CDR3 protein: CASTPPGGSGYTF
D gene: -
clone size: -
V gene: TRBV6-5
J gene: TRBJ1-2

CDR3 DNA: TGTGCCAGTAGTAGCGGGCTACTGAACACTGAAGCTTTCTTT
CDR3 protein: CASSSGLLNTEAFF
D gene: -
clone size: -
V gene: TRBV19
J gene: TRBJ1-1